This TCR beta chain was documented in a study of response to subunit inactivated influenza vaccine. Study-level points and caveats: Few additional T cells are recruited per seasonal influenza vaccination, authors suggested.

TCRdb itself ran the RT-PCR reads through MiXCR, one entry per CDR3 protein. Among under 800,000 distinct CDR3 sequences listed, approximately 13% were seen once. This clonotype occurred a few times. What it binds is unknown. Germline V gene sequence: CDR1 KGHSH, CDR2 LQKENI. The CDR3 contains 18 residues. Trimming shortened V by 4 bases and J by 1 base, and 20 bases separated the two germline ends. The rearrangement joins TRBV18 to TRBJ2-1; no firm D call. The TCR was taken from a man aged 50 to 60 who received an inactivated influenza vaccine. The sequenced sample was PBMCs from blood, obtained around 15 days before vaccination. The CDR3 region has the DNA TGTGCCAGCTCACTCCTTTCAGAAGGTAGGATGTCCTACAATGAGCAGTTCTTC. This translates into CASSLLSEGRMSYNEQFF.